This TCR beta chain originates from a study of T cell repertoires in cytomegalovirus infection. Study-level background: Use of recently identified HLA-C-restricted and well-studied HLA-B-restricted CMV epitopes was part of the study. Signatures in public TCR beta sequences pointed to both CMV infection and matching HLA type.

CDR3 length: 13 amino acids. The germline CDR1 and CDR2 sequences are SGHVS and FNYEAQ. TCRdb ran MiXCR on the reads and lists one entry per CDR3 protein. The sample lists 700,000 to 850,000 distinct CDR3 sequences, approximately 32% occurring once. Details on this clonotype: Its antigen is still unknown. A read error may be the cause here, since a much bigger clone is one base away.

Whole-study findings and limits: The ex vivo response showed dominance by HLA-C-restricted CMV-specific TCR beta clonotypes.

This sequence originates from a human donor in good health (CMV status not recorded). Some clones in this sample may be carry-over from other donors' samples. This chain links TRBV7-6 with TRBJ1-1; no clear D. The specimen was cultured CD8+ T cells from PBMCs, collected from culture after CMV antigen stimulation. The CDR3 DNA is TGTGCCAACAGCCGAACACAGAACACTGAAGCTTTCTTT. Translated: CANSRTQNTEAFF.